This TCR beta chain was recovered during a study of T cell responses to AZD1222 COVID-19 vaccine. At the level of the study: Second-dose intervals of approximately 4 or approximately 12 weeks were pooled.

Study outcomes and limitations: Nearly half of spike-specific TCRs reportedly go after variant regions that carry no mutations. No day 14 peak samples; only post-peak repertoires were characterized. Donors were chiefly white British, with a greater number of females, and clonal diversity was perhaps underestimated.

Here immunoSEQ multiplex PCR was the method, and the copy in TCRdb shows in-frame clones only, minus some. The sample includes tens of thousands of clones, about nine tenths seen only once; the top ten take about 10%. CDR1 and CDR2 from the germline V gene are SGHAT and FQNNGV. The V end was cut by 5 bases, the J end by 2 bases, with 14 bases between. This CDR3 has 15 residues. A word on this clone: Its target is unknown.

This specimen was peripheral blood, taken on day 0 of AZD1222 vaccination. The TCR was taken from an adult in good health. This rearrangement joins TRBV11-2 to TRBJ2-3; D is possibly TRBD1 (6 bases). CDR3 amino acids: CASSPSGAFTDTQYF. The CDR3 nucleotides are TGTGCCAGCAGCCCGTCAGGGGCCTTCACAGATACGCAGTATTTT. Using reference TRBV11-2 and TRBJ2-3 for the parts outside the CDR3, the full variable domain is EAGVAQSPRYKIIEKRQSVAFWCNPISGHATLYWYQQILGQGPKLLIQFQNNGVVDDSQLPKDRFSAERLKGVDSTLKIQPAKLEDSAVYLCASSPSGAFTDTQYFGPGTRLTVL.